This TCR beta chain was profiled in a study of pediatric ulcerative colitis (dated by TCRdb to 2018 to 2020). Study-level background: Among the ulcerative colitis patients, about seven had pancolitis and two had left-sided colitis, and histology in every patient was consistent with ulcerative colitis. From eight or nine newly diagnosed, treatment-naive pediatric ulcerative colitis patients and four non-IBD control children, paired blood and rectal samples were collected. Using the Pediatric Ulcerative Colitis Activity Index, a couple of patients were classed as having mild disease, several as having moderate disease and three as having acute severe colitis. Beyond this particular receptor, the publication reports: For technical reasons, blood samples from a couple of patients gave substantially fewer templates, and these samples were excluded from the blood-rectal overlap analysis. Because the repertoires came from total lymphocyte DNA, rare subsets such as regulatory T cells may have patterns that are not reflected. Features of the rectal repertoire distinguished controls, mild-moderate colitis patients and acute severe colitis patients, and in acute severe colitis rectal diversity was lower because of clonal expansions. The healthy control group was small, with only four individuals. Autologous blood-rectal clonal overlap was significantly higher in ulcerative colitis patients than in controls, suggesting increased T cell trafficking to inflamed tissue. Two rectal CDR3 clonotypes were detected in all ulcerative colitis patients and were not detected in any of the controls.

Rearranged CDR3 beta regions were amplified from genomic DNA with multiplex V and J primers using the immunoSEQ TRB Survey service. To keep sequencing depth the same across samples, survey-level depth of up to 500,000 reads per sample was applied. The libraries were purified and pooled, then sequenced using Illumina technology. For the original study's pipeline: Productive clonality, sample overlap, pairwise scatters, CDR3 beta length, V/D/J gene usage and productiveness were assessed with immunoSEQ online tools. Calculated diversity was the number of unique rearrangements divided by total templates times 100; Shannon and Simpson indices were also computed. Principal component analysis was performed on Z-score normalized data with the R prcomp function and the ggbiplot package. Morisita's index was used to quantify blood-rectal clonal overlap within each subject. Entries here come from immuneACCESS through TCRdb and include only in-frame sequences with V and J called. Some clones fail to appear in such tables; in the studies checked, an unresolved V gene covers under half of the shortfall, and the cause of the remainder is unknown. The V and J calls and clone size are taken from that table; D and trimming were inferred from the DNA. This sample has fewer than 40,000 clones in its table, and almost 85% of those were observed once. Jointly, the top ten make up 4% to 5.5% of the sample.

V was cut back by 1 base and J by 0 bases, leaving a gap of 4 bases between them. The CDR3 holds 15 amino acids from the cysteine to the phenylalanine. Only the CDR3 portion is preserved as DNA: 45 bases, with reading frame beginning at the first base. The germline V gene encodes CDR1 SNHLY and CDR2 FYNNEI. As for this clone: This receptor's antigen is unknown. Per-base quality was not reported, and no clone a single base away is much larger than it.

Before the diagnostic colonoscopy, none of the ulcerative colitis patients had been given immunosuppressive medication. Blood was sampled at the same time as the colonoscopy. The Wizard kit (Promega) was used to extract genomic DNA from the blood and intestinal samples. The receptor was isolated from a boy aged 5-17 years with severe ulcerative colitis. The sample was blood. Rearrangement joined TRBV2 to TRBJ2-6, with the D gene too uncertain to name. The sequenced DNA: TGTGCCAGCAGTGAAGAAGCCTCTGGGGCCAACGTCCTGACTTTC. Translated, this gives CASSEEASGANVLTF.